Following are 2 T cell receptor beta chains from one sample sequenced in a study of PD-1 blockade in classical Hodgkin lymphoma. Sequenced by immunoSEQ multiplex PCR; TCRdb stores in-frame clones only, minus some. This table has about 99,000 clones, roughly 80% appearing once. Every one of the patients relapsed after autologous stem cell transplantation (brentuximab vedotin exposure was variable). The starting material was peripheral blood mononuclear cells (PBMCs), obtained before the second cycle of nivolumab. The source of these receptors is a human donor with classical Hodgkin lymphoma.

This chain uses TRBV27 with TRBJ2-7; D ambiguous. The V end was cut by 2 bases, the J end by 2 bases, with 13 bases between. This CDR3 contains 15 residues. CDR1 and CDR2 (germline): MNHEY, SMNVEV (reference sequence). The CDR3: CASSLKWSVAYEQYF. The CDR3 region has the DNA TGTGCCAGCAGTTTAAAGTGGTCGGTGGCCTACGAGCAGTACTTC.

V is TRBV5-6 and J is TRBJ2-3, with 9 bases fitting TRBD1. The length of the CDR3 is 18 residues. The germline V gene encodes CDR1 SGHDT and CDR2 YYEEEE. V lost 1 base and J lost 7; bases outside the gene matches: 16. The CDR3 loop reads CASSLLWGTGINLNTQYF. CDR3 nucleotides: TGTGCCAGCAGCTTGCTGTGGGGGACAGGGATCAATCTGAATACGCAGTATTTT.